Each of the 19 T cell receptor beta chains below was sequenced from the same sample in a study of CD4+ T cells in melanoma. Clones were sequenced by immunoSEQ multiplex PCR, and TCRdb holds only the in-frame ones, with some missing. The data hold around 50,000 clones, with about 88% observed a single time. What was sequenced was peripheral blood. These receptors were taken from a human donor with melanoma.

The genes are TRBV5-1 and TRBJ2-3; D may be TRBD2 (5 bases). CDR3 length: 12 amino acids. Germline V gives CDR1 SGHRS, CDR2 YFSETQ. V lost 2 bases and J lost 4, with 5 bases in between. In DNA form, the CDR3 reads TGCGCCAGCAGCTTACTAGCAGATACGCAGTATTTT. Translating it yields CASSLLADTQYF.

The chain employs TRBV4-2 and TRBJ1-6; 7 nucleotides agree with TRBD1. After removal of 0 bases from V and 8 bases from J, the junction contained 7 bases not matched to a gene. Germline V lookup: CDR1 LGHNA, CDR2 YNFKEQ. This CDR3 comprises 16 residues. The CDR3 DNA is TGTGCCAGCAGCCAAGATCCGGGACAGTTTTATTCACCCCTCCACTTT. Its translation is CASSQDPGQFYSPLHF.

The chain couples TRBV4-1 to TRBJ2-6, with TRBD2 as a possible D gene (6 bases). The V gene lost 4 bases and the J gene lost 2 bases, with 12 bases spanning the gap. Germline CDR1 MGHRA, CDR2 YSYEKL. The CDR3 has 16 residues. DNA of the CDR3: TGCGCCAGCAGCCCCGAGGAGGGCCCTGGGGCCAACGTCCTGACTTTC. This sequence encodes CASSPEEGPGANVLTF.

V gene TRBV5-1 combines with J gene TRBJ2-3; D is possibly TRBD1 (5 bases). This CDR3 region has 13 residues. The V gene's germline CDR1 is SGHRS and CDR2 YFSETQ. The ends were cut back, 0 bases at V and 3 bases at J, with 5 bases in the middle. The chain's CDR3 is CASSLEGTDTQYF. In nucleotides, the CDR3 is TGCGCCAGCAGCTTGGAGGGGACAGATACGCAGTATTTT.

The CDR3 loop is CASSEQGGVDTQYF. CDR3 DNA sequence: TGTGCCAGCAGCGAACAGGGAGGTGTGGATACGCAGTATTTT. The chain couples TRBV16 to TRBJ2-3; D could derive from TRBD1 or TRBD2 (6 bases each). In germline, CDR1 is KGHSY, CDR2 FQNENV. This CDR3 has 14 residues. V was pared by 5 bases and J by 6 bases, with 15 bases between. Drawing the rest from reference TRBV16 and TRBJ2-3, the complete variable domain is GEEVAQTPKHLVRGEGQKAKLYCAPIKGHSYVFWYQQVLKNEFKFLISFQNENVFDETGMPKERFSAKCLPNSPCSLEIQATKLEDSAVYFCASSEQGGVDTQYFGPGTRLTVL.

The chain employs TRBV28 and TRBJ1-5; D gene unclear. The ends were cut back, 6 bases at V and 5 bases at J, with 5 bases in the middle. The CDR3 runs 11 residues. Germline lookup yields CDR1 MDHEN and CDR2 SYDVKM. As DNA, the CDR3 is TGTGCCAGCAGCTCATATCAGCCCCAGCATTTT. Translated: CASSSYQPQHF.

The chain uses TRBV11-2 and TRBJ1-2; D uncertain. The CDR3 contains 16 residues. The germline V and J ends were trimmed by 5 bases and 4 bases, with 20 bases remaining between them. From germline, CDR1 is SGHAT and CDR2 FQNNGV. The CDR3 DNA reads as TGTGCCAGCAGCCCCGAGCGGGCACAGCACCTCTATGGCTACACCTTC. It is translated as CASSPERAQHLYGYTF.

The chain uses TRBV2 and TRBJ2-1, with TRBD2 as a possible D gene (6 bases). V lost 4 bases to trimming and J lost 3 bases, with 16 bases between them. Germline V CDR1 and CDR2: SNHLY, FYNNEI. The CDR3 is made up of 16 amino acids. CDR3 coding DNA: TGTGCCAGCAGTGGGATCGGGGGAAGGGGCTACAATGAGCAGTTCTTC. This encodes CASSGIGGRGYNEQFF.

In its sample, this clone was seen once. The chain combines TRBV19 with TRBJ2-2; TRBD2 is a possible D gene (7 bases). Trimming cost V 9 bases and J 0 bases, with 20 bases left between them. The CDR3 totals 17 residues. From germline, CDR1 is LNHDA and CDR2 SQIVND (reference sequence). CDR3 amino acids: CASQGRRGAPNTGELFF. CDR3 coding DNA: TGTGCCAGCCAGGGAAGACGGGGGGCCCCGAACACCGGGGAGCTGTTTTTT.

This chain uses TRBV18 with TRBJ2-1, with 8 bases that match TRBD2. The CDR3 loop spans 15 amino acids. V trimming: 3 bases; J trimming: 8 bases; junction bases outside the gene matches: 9. The germline V gene encodes CDR1 KGHSH and CDR2 LQKENI. CDR3 in DNA: TGTGCCAGCTCACCGGAGCGGGGGAGAGGTTATGAGCAGTTCTTC. This codes for CASSPERGRGYEQFF.

The V and J genes are TRBV5-5 and TRBJ1-2; D unclear. V was pared by 0 bases and J by 4 bases, with 13 bases between. This CDR3 comprises 15 residues. Germline V gene sequence: CDR1 SGHKS, CDR2 YYEKEE (reference sequence). The CDR3 region has the DNA TGTGCCAGCAGCTTGGTAGATCGTCAGGCCTATGGCTACACCTTC. Encoded protein: CASSLVDRQAYGYTF.

The V gene is TRBV19, the J gene TRBJ2-1, with 12 bases fitting TRBD2. Germline assignment: CDR1 LNHDA and CDR2 SQIVND (reference sequence). This CDR3 has 18 residues. The junction had 8 bases not matched to a gene; V was cut back by 3 bases and J by 2 bases. As DNA, the CDR3 is TGTGCCAGTAGTATGCCGGCCTCTAGCGGGGGGGCCTACAATGAGCAGTTCTTC. Translated, it gives CASSMPASSGGAYNEQFF.

V is TRBV9 and J is TRBJ2-2; D call uncertain. Germline CDR1 SGDLS, CDR2 YYNGEE. This CDR3 is 12 amino acids long. Trimming removed 2 bases from V and 3 bases from J, with 2 bases in between. Here the CDR3 reads CASSVYTGELFF. The CDR3 region has the DNA TGTGCCAGCAGCGTTTACACCGGGGAGCTGTTTTTT.

This clone is deemed medium-sized (0.01 to 0.1%). The CDR3 here is CASSLVRRAYQETQYF. The CDR3 nucleotides are TGTGCCAGCAGCTTAGTCAGGAGGGCGTACCAAGAGACCCAGTACTTC. The chain is built from TRBV11-2 and TRBJ2-5; maybe TRBD2 (6 bases). CDR3 length equals 16 residues. Germline CDR1 reads SGHAT; CDR2 reads FQNNGV. Trimming removed 1 base at V and 0 bases at J, with 12 bases between.

This clone showed up just a few times. The chain combines TRBV6-5 with TRBJ1-1, with D possibly TRBD1 on 5 matching bases. Germline-derived CDR1 and CDR2 are MNHEY and SVGAGI. V lost 5 bases and J 1 base, leaving 11 bases between the germline ends. CDR3 length equals 14 residues. As DNA, the CDR3 is TGTGCCAGCAGTAAAAAGGGGCCGAACACTGAAGCTTTCTTT. It encodes CASSKKGPNTEAFF.

This rearrangement joins TRBV7-9 to TRBJ2-7, with 9 bases matching TRBD1. With V trimmed by 4 bases and J by 3 bases, 7 bases remained unmatched. The V gene's germline CDR1 is SEHNR and CDR2 FQNEAQ (reference sequence). CDR3 size: 15 residues. CDR3 amino acids: CASSSDRDRDYEQYF. CDR3 DNA sequence: TGTGCCAGCAGCTCCGACCGGGACAGGGACTACGAGCAGTACTTC.

Many counts were recorded for this clone. The chain employs TRBV5-4 and TRBJ1-6, with D maybe TRBD1 (5 bases). CDR1 and CDR2 from the germline V gene are SGHNT and YYREEE (reference sequence). Trimming cost V 0 bases and J 9 bases, with 10 bases left between them. The CDR3 runs 14 residues. The CDR3 coding sequence is TGTGCCAGCAGCTTGGAGGGACCAGGTTCACCCCTCCACTTT. Translation gives CASSLEGPGSPLHF.

The V call is TRBV7-2, the J call TRBJ2-7; D perhaps matches TRBD1 (8 bases). There are 15 residues in the CDR3. Germline CDR1 reads SGHTA; CDR2 reads FQGNSA. The ends were cut back, 1 base at V and 5 bases at J, with 15 bases in the middle. CDR3 bases: TGTGCCAGCAGCTTAGGTTACAGGGGGGGCGACGAGCAGTACTTC. This encodes CASSLGYRGGDEQYF.

The V gene is TRBV11-2, the J gene TRBJ2-1; 9 nucleotides align to TRBD2. V gave up 3 bases and J gave up 1 base; unmatched junction bases: 7. The germline CDR1 and CDR2 sequences are SGHAT and FQNNGV. The CDR3 has 17 amino acids. The CDR3 nucleotides read TGTGCCAGCAGCTTTCCCCCCAGCGGGGGGTCCTACAATGAGCAGTTCTTC. Residues: CASSFPPSGGSYNEQFF.